This passage covers 21 T cell receptor beta chains from one sample sequenced in a study of memory CD4+ T cells and cytomegalovirus serostatus. Sequencing was performed with immunoSEQ multiplex PCR; in TCRdb, only in-frame clones are kept and a portion is missing. The sample lists under 35,000 clones, around 74% occurring once. The sort gate was single viable CD3+CD4+CD8-CD45RO+ cells for memory CD4+ T cells. Sequencing was performed on memory CD4+ T cells from blood. These receptor sequences come from an adult in good health and CMV-seronegative. Some clones in this sample may be carry-over from other donors' samples.

The V and J genes are TRBV18 and TRBJ1-3, with TRBD1 as a possible D gene (5 bases). Germline-derived CDR1 and CDR2 are KGHSH and LQKENI. Trimming took off 2 bases at V and 2 bases at J, with 7 bases between the two ends. The CDR3 has 14 amino acids. The CDR3 loop reads CASSPDSPGNTIYF. The CDR3 DNA follows: TGTGCCAGCTCACCAGACAGTCCTGGAAACACCATATATTTT.

The chain couples TRBV5-1 to TRBJ1-6; D possibly corresponds to TRBD1 (5 bases). V was shortened by 3 bases and J by 7 bases, with 14 bases between the two germline ends. This CDR3 has 15 amino acids. Germline V gives CDR1 SGHRS, CDR2 YFSETQ. CDR3 region: CASSSTAGNNSPLHF. The CDR3 DNA sequence: TGCGCCAGCAGCTCGACGGCAGGGAACAATTCACCCCTCCACTTT.

The chain has TRBV9 and TRBJ1-5; no clear D gene. This CDR3 has 13 residues. With 3 bases removed from V and 7 bases from J, the gap between germline ends came to 11 bases. Germline assignment: CDR1 SGDLS and CDR2 YYNGEE. As DNA, the CDR3 is TGTGCCAGCAGCGACAGACGGGGACAGCCCCAGCATTTT. This translates into CASSDRRGQPQHF.

The chain uses TRBV2 and TRBJ1-2; D perhaps matches TRBD1 (5 bases). CDR1 is SNHLY and CDR2 is FYNNEI in the germline V gene. The ends were cut back, 0 bases at V and 7 bases at J, with 12 bases in the middle. There are 14 residues in the CDR3. The CDR3 here is CASSEAPGWVGYTF. The CDR3 DNA reads TGTGCCAGCAGTGAAGCGCCAGGGTGGGTTGGCTACACCTTC.

This sequence joins TRBV2 and TRBJ1-2, with 7 bases fitting TRBD1. This CDR3 region has 17 residues. From germline, CDR1 is SNHLY and CDR2 FYNNEI. After removal of 5 bases from V and 5 bases from J, the junction contained 17 bases not matched to a gene. CDR3 sequence reads: CASSLDRADRFGYGYTF. Here the CDR3 DNA reads TGTGCCAGCAGTCTAGACAGGGCGGACCGCTTTGGATATGGCTACACCTTC.

V and J are TRBV7-6 and TRBJ2-6; tentative D call: TRBD1 (5 bases). Germline V gene data show CDR1 as SGHVS and CDR2 as FNYEAQ. The CDR3 runs to 15 residues. The ends were cut back, 5 bases at V and 2 bases at J, with 10 bases in the middle. CDR3 protein: CASSPTGTGANVLTF. The CDR3 region has the DNA TGTGCCAGCAGCCCCACAGGTACTGGGGCCAACGTCCTGACTTTC. Full variable domain (missing parts from reference TRBV7-6 and TRBJ2-6): GAGVSQSPRYKVTKRGQDVALRCDPISGHVSLYWYRQALGQGPEFLTYFNYEAQQDKSGLPNDRFSAERPEGSISTLTIQRTEQRDSAMYRCASSPTGTGANVLTFGAGSRLTVL.

This chain connects TRBV6-1 to TRBJ1-2; weak D call: TRBD1 (6 bases). This CDR3 region has 13 residues. Germline CDR1 is MNHNS and CDR2 is SASEGT. V was cut by 8 bases and J by 1 base, with 11 bases left in between. The CDR3 nucleotides read TGTGCCAGCCGGACAGTGTTTAACTATGGCTACACCTTC. Its protein product is CASRTVFNYGYTF.

This clone has only one observation. V and J are TRBV6-1 and TRBJ2-7, with D perhaps matching TRBD1 (5 bases). CDR1 is MNHNS, CDR2 SASEGT, per germline. This CDR3 comprises 11 residues. CDR3 region: CATVTSYEQYF. The CDR3 nucleotides read TGTGCGACAGTTACCTCCTACGAGCAGTACTTC.

V gene TRBV27 combines with J gene TRBJ1-1; no reliable D call. The V and J ends lost 1 base and 1 base respectively, with 7 bases between them. Germline CDR1 MNHEY, CDR2 SMNVEV (reference sequence). The CDR3 covers 14 residues. CDR3 DNA sequence: TGTGCCAGCAGTTTATTTCCGGGGAACACTGAAGCTTTCTTT. Residues: CASSLFPGNTEAFF.

The chain employs TRBV5-1 and TRBJ2-2, with D tentatively TRBD2 (5 bases). Germline V gene sequence: CDR1 SGHRS, CDR2 YFSETQ. V lost 4 bases, J lost 7 bases, and 17 bases lay in between. This CDR3 contains 15 residues. The CDR3: CASSRDGVRGGELFF. The CDR3 coding sequence is TGCGCCAGCAGCCGCGACGGGGTCCGAGGCGGGGAGCTGTTTTTT.

This rearrangement joins TRBV30 to TRBJ2-5; 9 nucleotides align to TRBD2. The V and J ends lost 0 bases and 2 bases, in that order; junction bases with no gene match: 4. The germline V gene has CDR1 GTSNPN and CDR2 SVGIG (reference sequence). This CDR3 is built from 15 residues. The CDR3 nucleotides read TGTGCCTGGAGTGTTTCGGCGGGGGGGCAAGAGACCCAGTACTTC. Its translation is CAWSVSAGGQETQYF.

The rearrangement uses TRBV30 and TRBJ2-1; D gene ambiguous. The CDR3 is made up of 12 amino acids. V was pared by 2 bases and J by 6 bases, with 8 bases between. Germline-derived CDR1 and CDR2 are GTSNPN and SVGIG (reference sequence). CDR3 residues: CAWSMVSNEQFF. CDR3 DNA sequence: TGTGCCTGGAGTATGGTTTCCAATGAGCAGTTCTTC.

The rearrangement uses TRBV4-1 and TRBJ1-5, with D unclear. The germline V gene has CDR1 MGHRA and CDR2 YSYEKL. The CDR3 extends over 14 amino acids. Trimming removed 0 bases at V and 0 bases at J, with 3 bases between. As DNA, the CDR3 is TGCGCCAGCAGCCAAGAGGATAGCAATCAGCCCCAGCATTTT. Translation: CASSQEDSNQPQHF.

In this sample, this clone turned up a few times. The chain recombines TRBV19 with TRBJ1-6; maybe TRBD1 (6 bases). The V gene's germline CDR1 is LNHDA and CDR2 SQIVND (reference sequence). The V end was cut by 4 bases, the J end by 5 bases, with 12 bases between. This CDR3 spans 15 amino acids. CDR3 region: CASSNSWTDNSPLHF. The CDR3 coding sequence is TGTGCCAGTAGTAATAGCTGGACAGATAATTCACCCCTCCACTTT.

This clone has more than one count but fewer than ten. This chain connects TRBV18 to TRBJ1-5; possible D gene TRBD1, 5 bases. This CDR3 comprises 16 residues. Looked up from germline, CDR1 is KGHSH and CDR2 is LQKENI. V shed 6 bases and J shed 5 bases, with 20 bases lying between them. The CDR3 is CASSHSGTGGDQPQHF. As DNA, the CDR3 is TGTGCCAGCTCGCATTCCGGGACTGGAGGCGATCAGCCCCAGCATTTT.

V gene TRBV6-4 combines with J gene TRBJ1-2; D is perhaps TRBD1 (6 bases). The V end lost 0 bases, the J end lost 7 bases, and 12 bases lay between the germline ends. CDR1 and CDR2 from the germline V gene are MRHNA and SNTAGT. The CDR3 is 14 residues long. CDR3 sequence reads: CASSDSYRAIGYTF. The CDR3, as DNA: TGTGCCAGCAGTGACTCGTACAGGGCGATTGGCTACACCTTC.

The V gene is TRBV27, the J gene TRBJ2-7; 7 bases map to TRBD1. The J segment lost 5 bases and the V segment lost 0 bases, leaving 7 bases of the junction unmatched. CDR1 and CDR2 from the germline V gene are MNHEY and SMNVEV (reference sequence). The length of the CDR3 is 15 residues. Here the CDR3 DNA reads TGTGCCAGCAGTTTATCGATTGACAGGGTAGACGAGCAGTACTTC. It yields the protein CASSLSIDRVDEQYF.

This chain connects TRBV7-2 to TRBJ2-7, with a possible D match to TRBD1 (6 bases). V lost 3 bases and J 3 bases, leaving 9 bases between the germline ends. The germline V gene has CDR1 SGHTA and CDR2 FQGNSA. This CDR3 is 13 amino acids long. CDR3 nucleotide sequence: TGTGCCAGCAGCTTTACACAGGGCTACGAGCAGTACTTC. Protein: CASSFTQGYEQYF.

J is TRBJ2-3 and V is TRBV4-1; D might be TRBD1 (5 bases). V shed 0 bases and J shed 2 bases, with 9 bases lying between them. Germline V CDR1 and CDR2: MGHRA, YSYEKL. The CDR3 sequence is 15 residues long. CDR3 nucleotides: TGCGCCAGCAGCCAAGATGCAGGGTACACAGATACGCAGTATTTT. Encoded protein: CASSQDAGYTDTQYF.

The chain employs TRBV9 and TRBJ2-2; D possibly corresponds to TRBD2 (7 bases). The CDR3 is made up of 16 amino acids. Trimming cost V 4 bases and J 1 base, with 14 bases left between them. Germline V gives CDR1 SGDLS, CDR2 YYNGEE. CDR3 sequence (DNA): TGTGCCAGCAGCCAAGGGGGGGGGCTGAACACCGGGGAGCTGTTTTTT. Translated: CASSQGGGLNTGELFF.

The DNA for the CDR3 is TGCAGTGCAGGAGGGTCGGAGACCCAGTACTTC. This encodes CSAGGSETQYF. The chain recombines TRBV20-1 with TRBJ2-5; a possible D gene is TRBD2 (6 bases). This CDR3 spans 11 amino acids. CDR1 and CDR2 (germline): DFQATT, SNEGSKA (reference sequence). V lost 6 bases to trimming and J lost 5 bases, with 10 bases between them.